The 10 T cell receptor beta chains in this list originate from one sample, sequenced in a study of cytomegalovirus exposure and HLA in healthy donors. PCR was performed using 60 Vbeta and 13 Jbeta primers. Profiling relied on immunoSEQ multiplex PCR, and the TCRdb table lists in-frame clones only, not all of them. The sample has some 180,000 clones, approximately 86% seen once. Input material: PBMCs. The receptor set was obtained from a boy aged 2-9 years in good health and CMV-seronegative.

This clone was recorded once. The chain carries TRBV29-1 and TRBJ2-3; 8 positions agree with TRBD2. Trimming at V came to 8 bases and at J to 3 bases, leaving 7 bases not matched to a gene. The CDR3 has 13 residues. Germline CDR1 reads SQVTM; CDR2 reads ANQGSEA. CDR3 DNA sequence: TGCAGCTCGACCGGGGGGGGGACAGATACGCAGTATTTT. It encodes CSSTGGGTDTQYF.

DNA of the CDR3: TGTGCCAGCAGCTCTCGGGGGAATGGCTACACCTTC. Amino acids: CASSSRGNGYTF. The rearrangement uses TRBV9 and TRBJ1-2, with a possible D match to TRBD1 (5 bases). The CDR3 is 12 residues long. Germline loops: CDR1 SGDLS, CDR2 YYNGEE. Trimming left V 4 bases short and J 6 bases short, with 10 bases between. Using reference TRBV9 and TRBJ1-2 for the parts outside the CDR3, the full variable domain is DSGVTQTPKHLITATGQRVTLRCSPRSGDLSVYWYQQSLDQGLQFLIQYYNGEERAKGNILERFSAQQFPDLHSELNLSSLELGDSALYFCASSSRGNGYTFGSGTRLTVV.

The J gene is TRBJ2-7, the V gene TRBV2; D is ambiguous. Trimming took off 8 bases at V and 1 base at J, with 12 bases between the two ends. CDR1 and CDR2 (germline): SNHLY, FYNNEI. The CDR3 has 13 amino acids. The CDR3 loop reads CASGLTNSYEQYF. CDR3 nucleotides: TGTGCCAGCGGCCTCACAAATTCCTACGAGCAGTACTTC.

The chain combines TRBV19 with TRBJ2-7, with D hard to call. The CDR3 has 12 amino acids. Germline V CDR1 and CDR2: LNHDA, SQIVND (reference sequence). V dropped 7 bases and J dropped 3 bases, with 10 bases sitting between them. The CDR3 here is CASMSTRYEQYF. In DNA form, the CDR3 reads TGTGCCAGTATGTCGACACGCTACGAGCAGTACTTC.

This clone occurred once. The V call is TRBV2, the J call TRBJ1-3, with 7 positions matching TRBD1. The CDR3 extends over 15 amino acids. V lost 1 base to trimming and J lost 7 bases; unmatched junction nucleotides: 7. The V gene's germline CDR1 is SNHLY and CDR2 FYNNEI. The CDR3 here is CASSEDSRGWNTIYF. CDR3 sequence (DNA): TGTGCCAGCAGTGAAGATAGCAGGGGGTGGAACACCATATATTTT.

CDR3 in amino acids: CASSLGQNSGNTIYF. CDR3 nucleotides: TGCGCCAGCAGCTTGGGACAGAACTCTGGAAACACCATATATTTT. This chain links TRBV5-1 with TRBJ1-3; maybe TRBD1 (5 bases). The V gene's germline CDR1 is SGHRS and CDR2 YFSETQ. The ends were cut back, 0 bases at V and 0 bases at J, with 7 bases in the middle. The CDR3 loop spans 15 amino acids.

The chain is built from TRBV29-1 and TRBJ1-2; D remains unclear. Per germline, CDR1 SQVTM and CDR2 ANQGSEA. This CDR3 region has 11 residues. Trimming left V 3 bases short and J 4 bases short, with 6 bases between. The CDR3 is CSVDSSYGYTF. The CDR3 nucleotides read TGCAGCGTTGATAGCAGCTATGGCTACACCTTC.

J is TRBJ2-3 and V is TRBV15; 9 nucleotides match TRBD1. Looked up from germline, CDR1 is LNHNV and CDR2 is YYDKDF (reference sequence). V was pared by 8 bases and J by 6 bases, with 6 bases of the junction left unmatched. The CDR3 sequence is 13 residues long. CDR3 in DNA: TGTGCCACCGGGGACAGGGTTGAGGATACGCAGTATTTT. It codes for CATGDRVEDTQYF.

V and J are TRBV6-1 and TRBJ2-3; 9 bases are shared with TRBD1. Germline assignment: CDR1 MNHNS and CDR2 SASEGT. Trimming cost V 4 bases and J 6 bases; bases outside gene matches: 11. The CDR3 consists of 16 residues. In DNA, the CDR3 is TGTGCCAGCAGTGGTCCCCCGGGACAGGGAAGGGATACGCAGTATTTT. Amino acid sequence: CASSGPPGQGRDTQYF.

The chain is built from TRBV5-1 and TRBJ2-3; tentative D call: TRBD2 (6 bases). CDR3 length: 14 residues. Per the germline V gene, CDR1 is SGHRS and CDR2 is YFSETQ. V lost 4 bases to trimming and J lost 6 bases, with 15 bases between them. The CDR3 bases are TGCGCCAGCAGCCGTAGTCTAGGAGGGGATACGCAGTATTTT. Encoded protein: CASSRSLGGDTQYF.